One TCR beta chain is described in this entry. Its antigen is not identified. The entry originates in a study of siplizumab effects on memory and regulatory T cells. Profiling relied on immunoSEQ multiplex PCR, and the TCRdb table lists in-frame clones only, not all of them. The sample includes roughly 120,000 clones, about 91% of them seen just once. Whole-study results and caveats: Roughly 80-97% of proliferating CD4+ or CD8+ clones lacked an assignable naive or memory phenotype. Memory cells seemed less diverse than naive T cells, which seemed major alloresponse contributors.

Sequenced: Tregs sorted from blood. The receptor was derived from a human donor in good health.

The DNA for the CDR3 is TGTGCCAGCAGCTTCGGGTCAGGGGGCTATGGCTACACCTTC. Residues: CASSFGSGGYGYTF. The rearrangement joins TRBV11-2 to TRBJ1-2; 7 bases fit TRBD1. CDR3 length: 14 amino acids. The V and J ends lost 3 bases and 4 bases, in that order; junction bases with no gene match: 5. Germline assignment: CDR1 SGHAT and CDR2 FQNNGV. Using reference TRBV11-2 and TRBJ1-2 for the parts outside the CDR3, the full variable domain is EAGVAQSPRYKIIEKRQSVAFWCNPISGHATLYWYQQILGQGPKLLIQFQNNGVVDDSQLPKDRFSAERLKGVDSTLKIQPAKLEDSAVYLCASSFGSGGYGYTFGSGTRLTVV.